Detailed here is one T cell receptor beta chain. This receptor's antigen is unknown. Base quality data are lacking; no much larger clone is found one base away. The time point label corresponds to: roughly 24 weeks on oral tofacitinib. The sample's treatment or condition, from its label and the paper: oral pan-JAK inhibitor, 5-10 mg twice daily. Lesional scalp punch biopsies and peripheral blood were collected from alopecia areata patients. After PBMCs were isolated by density centrifugation and stained for CD3, CD4 and CD8, a FACSAria was used to sort CD4+ and CD8+ T cells. This entry comes from a study of CD8+ T cells in alopecia areata (dated by TCRdb to the late 2010s). For the wider study: Treated patients were enrolled in an open-label pilot trial of oral tofacitinib at 5 to 10 mg twice daily for moderate-to-severe alopecia areata. Tofacitinib was given for 6 to 18 months, followed by 6 months of follow-up off drug to assess delayed response and recurrence. For the treated patients, the SALT score, which quantifies what percentage of scalp surface area is affected, served as the measure of disease severity. In both human patients and the C3H/HeJ mouse model, the study applied high-throughput TCRbeta sequencing to look at T cell clonal expansion in alopecia areata. Scalp tissue and sorted CD4+ and CD8+ peripheral blood T cells from patchy and totalis/universalis alopecia areata patients and from healthy controls were covered by human TCRbeta sequencing. Tofacitinib-treated patients had biopsies at baseline and at 4 and 24 weeks of treatment, with a later scalp biopsy in several patients. Scalp clonality was compared among normal scalp (n=4), patchy alopecia areata scalp (n=8), and alopecia totalis/universalis scalp (n=8). RNA came from the PAXgene miRNA kit for fixed scalp, the miRNeasy kit for PBMCs, and the RNeasy kit for mouse skin. TCRbeta CDR3 regions were amplified by immunoSEQ multiplex PCR using 35 Vbeta forward and 13 Jbeta reverse primers.

Results and caveats for the whole study, not just this receptor: During tofacitinib treatment, many expanded lesional clones remained in scalp and blood, and this persistence may partly explain relapse after treatment is stopped. Tofacitinib significantly lowered scalp clonality and the number of expanded CD8+ clones among the top 100 scalp clones. Because the treated cohort was small and had only one nonresponder, larger studies are needed to examine links between baseline CD8+ expansion and response. Unlike mouse skin, which is dominated by gammadelta T cells, normal human skin has resident alphabeta T cells that are also sequenced, and this complicates analysis of the scalp TCR repertoire. Compared with normal scalp, lesional scalp had higher clonality and more expanded CD8+ clones, particularly in alopecia totalis/universalis, a pattern that suggests antigenic drive. Shared TCR sequences between patients were less evident than in mice, which may be partly attributable to HLA diversity in the patient population.

The library was produced with the immunoSEQ multiplex PCR assay. RNA was extracted from all samples and reverse transcribed into cDNA as template for TCR sequencing. SuperScript III was used to make first-strand cDNA, primed with a 2:1 mix of oligo-dT and random hexamers. A synthetic immune receptor repertoire was used to assess amplification bias, and residual bias was removed computationally. Turning to the authors' computational methods: Raw reads were preprocessed to remove errors, and CDR3 was defined by IMGT conventions from the conserved cysteine to phenylalanine. Clonality was computed by normalizing Shannon entropy by log2 of the number of productive unique TCRs and subtracting the result from 1. Scalp TCRbeta sequences were cross-referenced with sorted blood CD4 and CD8 repertoires so that the CD4 or CD8 identity of scalp clones could be inferred. In TCRdb, the immuneACCESS table is reduced to in-frame sequences with V and J assigned. These tables do not hold every clone; where another copy was compared, an unresolved V gene accounts for under half, and the others remain unexplained. D and trimming were read from the DNA, whereas the V and J calls and clone size are those reported in that table. The sample table shows about 300,000 clones, and 58% are seen once. The ten top clones hold 1.8% of the sample.

Here V drops 0 bases and J drops 4 bases, and the junction holds 1 base not matched to any gene. The germline V gene supplies CDR1 MGHDK and CDR2 SYGVNS. There are 15 amino acids in the CDR3, from cysteine to phenylalanine inclusive. The entry retains the CDR3 DNA only, 45 bases that are in frame from base 1. The receptor chain draws on TRBV25-1 and TRBJ1-1, and 11 junctional nucleotides match TRBD1. This TCR was sampled from a human donor with alopecia areata. The input for sequencing was CD4+ T cells sorted from blood, taken at week 24, from a patient treated with tofacitinib. CDR3 protein: CASSEYGTGGTEAFF. The nucleotides read TGTGCCAGCAGTGAATATGGGACAGGGGGCACTGAAGCTTTCTTT.